This paragraph reports one TCR beta chain. This entry belongs to a study of blood T cell repertoires in COVID-19. The wider study: The study drew acute and convalescent COVID-19 samples from the United States, Italy and Spain. T cells, B-cell-depleted T cells, or PBMCs supplied cDNA or gDNA.

The germline V gene encodes CDR1 SGHRS and CDR2 YFSETQ. Trimming removed 0 bases from V and 0 bases from J; junction bases left unmatched: 3. CDR3 length: 17 residues. In the study's own analysis: Amplified reference gene primers provided the basis for estimating nucleated cell counts. This table comes from immunoSEQ multiplex PCR, and its TCRdb copy is limited to in-frame clones, with some not included. The D gene and trimming were derived from the DNA, and the V and J assignments and clone size from that table. The sample holds roughly 200,000 clones, about nine tenths seen once. The sample consisted of peripheral blood. This chain links TRBV5-1 with TRBJ1-5, with 10 bases that match TRBD1. This TCR was sampled from a man aged 40-49 years with acute or convalescent COVID-19. The chain's CDR3 is CASSLGTGGRSNQPQHF. For the CDR3, the DNA is TGCGCCAGCAGCTTGGGGACAGGGGGGCGTAGCAATCAGCCCCAGCATTTT.